This T cell receptor beta chain emerged from a study of cytomegalovirus exposure and HLA in healthy donors. Germline values: CDR1 WSHSY, CDR2 SAAADI. The CDR3 is 14 residues long. The junction had 5 bases not matched to a gene; V was cut back by 8 bases and J by 1 base. The PCR used 60 Vbeta and 13 Jbeta primers. Authors' data handling: Roughly 12 million of 70 million to 80 million unique TCR beta chains were shared, per a later count. Profiled with immunoSEQ multiplex PCR; TCRdb holds only in-frame clones, not every one. V, J and clone size are those of that table, while D and trimming were read from the DNA. The sample shows 110,000 or so clones, 70% to 80% of them seen only once.

The clonotype was recovered from a female donor in good health and CMV-seronegative. The rearrangement uses TRBV10-2 and TRBJ2-1, with 7 bases matching TRBD2. Sequencing input: PBMCs. The CDR3 loop is CASQLAQSYNEQFF. The CDR3 region has the DNA TGCGCCAGCCAACTAGCGCAATCCTACAATGAGCAGTTCTTC.